This section outlines one TCR beta chain sequence together with its context. With 0 bases removed from V and 0 bases from J, the gap between germline ends came to 7 bases. Germline CDR1 SGHRS, CDR2 YFSETQ. The CDR3 has 15 residues. This sample was taken from a study of shared clonotypes between healthy human individuals. Study-wide context: A few men and a couple of women, aged 18 to 49, were donors.

Sequencing was performed with immunoSEQ multiplex PCR; in TCRdb, only in-frame clones are kept and a portion is missing. This table has about 640,000 clones, about two thirds appearing once. Sequencing used memory CD4+ T cells sorted from blood. The subset: CD45RA-negative fraction. This sequence joins TRBV5-1 and TRBJ2-1; D gene unclear. This TCR was sampled from a woman between 25 and 40 years old in good health. CDR3 nucleotides: TGCGCCAGCAGCTTGGTGGCTGACTCCTACAATGAGCAGTTCTTC. This sequence encodes CASSLVADSYNEQFF.